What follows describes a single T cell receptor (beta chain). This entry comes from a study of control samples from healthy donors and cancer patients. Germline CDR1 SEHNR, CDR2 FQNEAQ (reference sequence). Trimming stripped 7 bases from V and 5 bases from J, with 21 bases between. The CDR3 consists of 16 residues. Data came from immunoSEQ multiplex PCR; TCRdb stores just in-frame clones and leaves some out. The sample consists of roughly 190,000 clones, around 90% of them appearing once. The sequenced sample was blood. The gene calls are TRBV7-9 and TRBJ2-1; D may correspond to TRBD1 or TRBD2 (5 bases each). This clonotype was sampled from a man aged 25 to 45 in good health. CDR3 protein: CASNPLEGKVDNEQFF. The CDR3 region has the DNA TGTGCCAGCAACCCACTTGAGGGGAAAGTAGACAATGAGCAGTTCTTC.